Below, one T cell receptor beta chain is given with its context. PCR employed 60 Vbeta and 13 Jbeta primers. Assay: immunoSEQ multiplex PCR; the TCRdb copy retains only in-frame clones and omits some. Among under 200,000 clones listed, 80% to 85% were seen once. This record belongs to a study of cytomegalovirus exposure and HLA in healthy donors. Germline assignment: CDR1 SEHNR and CDR2 FQNEAQ (reference sequence). CDR3 size: 13 residues. V was cut by 6 bases and J by 4 bases, with 12 bases left in between. This clonotype originated in a woman between 18 and 30 years old in good health and CMV-seronegative. The chain employs TRBV7-9 and TRBJ1-1; a possible D gene is TRBD1 (5 bases). What was sequenced was PBMCs. The CDR3 is CASRQGAGTEAFF. The CDR3 DNA reads TGTGCCAGCAGGCAGGGCGCTGGCACTGAAGCTTTCTTT. The whole variable domain, filled in from reference TRBV7-9 and TRBJ1-1, reads DTGVSQNPRHKITKRGQNVTFRCDPISEHNRLYWYRQTLGQGPEFLTYFQNEAQLEKSRLLSDRFSAERPKGSFSTLEIQRTEQGDSAMYLCASRQGAGTEAFFGQGTRLTVV.